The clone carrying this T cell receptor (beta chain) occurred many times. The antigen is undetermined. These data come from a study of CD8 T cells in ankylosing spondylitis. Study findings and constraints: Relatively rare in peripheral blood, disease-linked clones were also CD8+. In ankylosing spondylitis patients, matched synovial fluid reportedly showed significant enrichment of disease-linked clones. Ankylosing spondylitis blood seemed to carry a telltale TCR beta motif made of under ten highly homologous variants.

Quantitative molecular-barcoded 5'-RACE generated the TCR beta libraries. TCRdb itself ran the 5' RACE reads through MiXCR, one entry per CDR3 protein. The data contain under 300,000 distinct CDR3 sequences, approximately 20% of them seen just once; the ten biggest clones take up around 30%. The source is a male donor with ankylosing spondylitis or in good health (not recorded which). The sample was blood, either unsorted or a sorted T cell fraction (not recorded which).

CDR3 DNA: TGTGCCAGCAGTTTAGTCGGGGGGAAGTACGATACGCAGTATTTT. Its translation: CASSLVGGKYDTQYF. The chain recombines TRBV12-3 or TRBV12-4 with TRBJ2-3; 7 bases map to TRBD2. There are 15 residues in the CDR3. Germline trimming cut 1 base from V and 6 bases from J; bases unmatched to any gene: 7.